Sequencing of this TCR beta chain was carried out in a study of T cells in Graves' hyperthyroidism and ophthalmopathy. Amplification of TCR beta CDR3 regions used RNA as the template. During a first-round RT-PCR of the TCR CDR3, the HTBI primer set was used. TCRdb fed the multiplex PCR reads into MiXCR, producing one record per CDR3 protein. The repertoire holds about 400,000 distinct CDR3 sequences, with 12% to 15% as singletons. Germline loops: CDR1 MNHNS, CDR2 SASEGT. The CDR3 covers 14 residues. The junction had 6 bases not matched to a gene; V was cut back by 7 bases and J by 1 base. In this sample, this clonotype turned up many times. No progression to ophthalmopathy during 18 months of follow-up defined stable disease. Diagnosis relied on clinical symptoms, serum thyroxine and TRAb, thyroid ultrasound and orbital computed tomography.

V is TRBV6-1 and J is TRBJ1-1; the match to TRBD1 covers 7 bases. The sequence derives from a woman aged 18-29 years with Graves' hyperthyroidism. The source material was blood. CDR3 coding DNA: TGTGCCAGCAAAACGGGACAGAAGAACACTGAAGCTTTCTTT. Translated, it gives CASKTGQKNTEAFF.